Shown below are 10 T cell receptor beta chains from a single sample sequenced in a study of stem cell transplantation in POMP-related autoinflammatory disease. Data came from immunoSEQ multiplex PCR; TCRdb stores just in-frame clones and leaves some out. The data show more than 2,000 clones, with around 86% seen just once and 2% to 3% held by the top ten. Sequencing used Tregs from PBMCs, obtained after stem cell transplantation. The receptors come from a human patient with POMP-related autoinflammation and immune dysregulation (PRAID). Part of the T cell pool may stem from the graft donor.

The genes are TRBV7-6 and TRBJ2-2, with D maybe TRBD1 (6 bases). The CDR3 runs to 16 residues. Germline V gives CDR1 SGHVS, CDR2 FNYEAQ. Trimming cost V 1 base and J 3 bases, with 12 bases left between them. The CDR3 loop reads CASSLEQGSYTGELFF. CDR3 coding DNA: TGTGCCAGCAGCTTAGAGCAGGGGAGTTACACCGGGGAGCTGTTTTTT. Complete variable domain (other parts from reference TRBV7-6 and TRBJ2-2): GAGVSQSPRYKVTKRGQDVALRCDPISGHVSLYWYRQALGQGPEFLTYFNYEAQQDKSGLPNDRFSAERPEGSISTLTIQRTEQRDSAMYRCASSLEQGSYTGELFFGEGSRLTVL.

The rearrangement joins TRBV25-1 to TRBJ2-3; a possible D gene is TRBD2 (6 bases). Looked up from germline, CDR1 is MGHDK and CDR2 is SYGVNS. V dropped 1 base and J dropped 5 bases, with 7 bases sitting between them. There are 13 residues in the CDR3. CDR3 protein: CASSEWDLDTQYF. CDR3 DNA: TGTGCCAGCAGTGAATGGGACTTAGATACGCAGTATTTT. The entire variable domain, with the rest obtained from reference TRBV25-1 and TRBJ2-3, is as follows: EADIYQTPRYLVIGTGKKITLECSQTMGHDKMYWYQQDPGMELHLIHYSYGVNSTEKGDLSSESTVSRIRTEHFPLTLESARPSHTSQYLCASSEWDLDTQYFGPGTRLTVL.

The V gene is TRBV7-8, the J gene TRBJ2-1, with unresolved D. V shed 2 bases and J shed 0 bases, with 8 bases lying between them. The CDR3 length is 15 residues. Germline CDR1 reads SGHVS; CDR2 reads FQNEAQ. The CDR3 sequence: CASSLRRTSYNEQFF. The CDR3 DNA is TGTGCCAGCAGCTTACGGCGGACCTCCTACAATGAGCAGTTCTTC.

This sequence joins TRBV28 and TRBJ2-3, with 10 nucleotides matching TRBD1. Germline V gene lookup returns CDR1 MDHEN and CDR2 SYDVKM. After removal of 8 bases from V and 5 bases from J, the junction contained 10 bases not matched to a gene. The CDR3 length is 15 residues. As DNA, the CDR3 is TGTGCCAGCCGAGGCCAGACAGGGGGCCGAGATACGCAGTATTTT. Translated, it gives CASRGQTGGRDTQYF.

This clone was seen just once. The chain carries TRBV11-3 and TRBJ2-5; D may correspond to TRBD1 or TRBD2 (6 bases each). Germline CDR1 and CDR2: SGHNT and YENEEA. The CDR3 has 15 amino acids. V lost 0 bases, J lost 3 bases, and 11 bases lay in between. The CDR3 spells CASSLDPGAEETQYF. The CDR3 DNA is TGTGCCAGCAGCTTAGACCCGGGGGCGGAAGAGACCCAGTACTTC.

This chain connects TRBV3-1 (or the pseudogene TRBV3-2) to TRBJ2-3, with a tentative D call TRBD2 (5 bases). The V end was cut by 2 bases, the J end by 9 bases, with 9 bases between. The CDR3 sequence is 12 residues long. In germline, CDR1 is LGHDT, CDR2 YNNKEL (reference sequence). CDR3 protein: CASSQRTFTQYF. CDR3 bases: TGTGCCAGCAGCCAACGGACTTTCACGCAGTATTTT.

This sequence joins TRBV7-2 and TRBJ2-5; 10 bases match TRBD1. The CDR3 covers 16 residues. Germline V CDR1 and CDR2: SGHTA, FQGNSA. Trimming took 5 bases from V and 10 from J; bases not matched to a gene: 16. The CDR3 is CASSPLIRTGGVDQYF. CDR3 coding DNA: TGTGCCAGCAGCCCCCTTATCAGGACAGGGGGAGTGGACCAGTACTTC.

This clone has more than one count but fewer than ten. The chain has TRBV7-3 and TRBJ2-6; D is unresolved. The ends were cut back, 1 base at V and 0 bases at J, with 7 bases in the middle. CDR3 length: 16 amino acids. Germline CDR1 is SGHTA and CDR2 is FQGTGA. CDR3 residues: CASSLSFGSGANVLTF. The CDR3 region has the DNA TGTGCCAGCAGCTTAAGTTTCGGCTCTGGGGCCAACGTCCTGACTTTC. The variable domain in full, with the rest retrieved from reference TRBV7-3 and TRBJ2-6, is GAGVSQTPSNKVTEKGKYVELRCDPISGHTALYWYRQSLGQGPEFLIYFQGTGAADDSGLPNDRFFAVRPEGSVSTLKIQRTERGDSAVYLCASSLSFGSGANVLTFGAGSRLTVL.

The rearrangement joins TRBV5-5 to TRBJ2-3, with D hard to call. CDR3 length equals 13 residues. The V and J ends lost 4 bases and 0 bases respectively, with 6 bases between them. Germline V gene sequence: CDR1 SGHKS, CDR2 YYEKEE (reference sequence). The CDR3 DNA is TGTGCCAGCAGCCGTCCCAGCACAGATACGCAGTATTTT. This codes for CASSRPSTDTQYF.

V gene TRBV6-5 combines with J gene TRBJ2-3, with TRBD2 identical over 10 bases. Germline V gene sequence: CDR1 MNHEY, CDR2 SVGAGI. This CDR3 is built from 16 residues. The V gene end was trimmed by 4 bases and the J gene end by 0 bases; junction bases not matched to a gene: 4. The CDR3 region has the DNA TGTGCCAGCAGTTCGCGGACTAGCGGCAGCACAGATACGCAGTATTTT. Translation: CASSSRTSGSTDTQYF.